Sequencing of this TCR beta chain was carried out in a study of shared clonotypes between healthy human individuals. At the level of the study: Three plates each covered CD4 naive and memory; CD8 naive two, CD8 memory one.

Germline CDR1 reads ENHRY; CDR2 reads SYGVKD. V lost 2 bases to trimming and J lost 4 bases, with 14 bases between them. The CDR3 consists of 15 residues. Each PCR replicate from the sorted subsets contained about 210 ng DNA, which is roughly 33,000 T cell genomes. Repertoires were generated with immunoSEQ multiplex PCR, while TCRdb's copy carries only in-frame clones and drops some. The sample lists fewer than 3 million clones; about 90% were seen once. Study results and caveats: The generation probabilities recorded for non-shared clonotypes fell below those of clonotypes shared by all four donors.

As concerns this clone: Its antigen is not identified.

The source material was naive CD4+ T cells from PBMCs. Subset specified: CD45RA+ positively selected. The source of this sequence is a young man in good health. Some clones in this sample may be carry-over from other donors' samples. V gene TRBV10-3 combines with J gene TRBJ1-2; no clear D gene. In nucleotides, the CDR3 is TGTGCCATCAGTGAGGGGGTCAGCCTCACCTATGGCTACACCTTC. The encoded protein is CAISEGVSLTYGYTF.